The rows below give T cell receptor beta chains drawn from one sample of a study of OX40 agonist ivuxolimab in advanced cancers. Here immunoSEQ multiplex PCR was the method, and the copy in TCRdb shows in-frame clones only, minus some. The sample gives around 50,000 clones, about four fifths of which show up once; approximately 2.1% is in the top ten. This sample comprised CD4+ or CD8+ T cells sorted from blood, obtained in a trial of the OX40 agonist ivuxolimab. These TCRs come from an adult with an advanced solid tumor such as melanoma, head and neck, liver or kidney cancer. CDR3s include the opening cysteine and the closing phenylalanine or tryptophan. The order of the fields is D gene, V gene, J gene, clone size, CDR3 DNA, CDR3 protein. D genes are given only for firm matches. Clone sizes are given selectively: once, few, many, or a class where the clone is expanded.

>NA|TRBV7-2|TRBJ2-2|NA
TGTGCCAGCAGCCCGGGGACACCACTTTTTACCGGGGAGCTGTTTTTT
CASSPGTPLFTGELFF
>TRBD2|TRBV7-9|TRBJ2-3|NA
TGTGCCAGCAGCTCCCCTCTAGCGGGAGGGCTCGATACGCAGTATTTT
CASSSPLAGGLDTQYF
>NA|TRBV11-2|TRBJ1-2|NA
TGTGCCAGCAGCTTAGAAGGGGGAGGCTACACCTTC
CASSLEGGGYTF
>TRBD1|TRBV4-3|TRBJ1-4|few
TGCGCCAGCAGCCAAGAACAGGGGTCGAATGAAAAACTGTTTTTT
CASSQEQGSNEKLFF
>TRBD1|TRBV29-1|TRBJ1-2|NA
TGCAGCGTTGAACCCGGACAGGTTAACGATGGCTACACCTTC
CSVEPGQVNDGYTF
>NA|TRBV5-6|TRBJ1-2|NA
TGTGCCAGCAGCTTCGGGGGATTGGGGGAGGGCTACACCTTC
CASSFGGLGEGYTF
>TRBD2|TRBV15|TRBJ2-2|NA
TGTGCCACCAGCAGGGGACTAGCTGGTACCGGGGAGCTGTTTTTT
CATSRGLAGTGELFF
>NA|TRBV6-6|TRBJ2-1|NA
TGTGCCAGCAGTTACTCGGAGCGCGTGGAGCAGTTCTTC
CASSYSERVEQFF
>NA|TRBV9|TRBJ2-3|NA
TGTGCCAGCAGCTCCGCCCCGGGACGGGCAAATTGGGGTACGCAGTATTTT
CASSSAPGRANWGTQYF
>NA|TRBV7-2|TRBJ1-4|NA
TGTGCCAGCAGCTTAGAAGCAACTAATGAAAAACTGTTTTTT
CASSLEATNEKLFF
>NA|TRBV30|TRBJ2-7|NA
TGTGCCTGGAGTGTAAGAGGGGCCAACGAGCAGTACTTC
CAWSVRGANEQYF
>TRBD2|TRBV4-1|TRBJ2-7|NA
TGCGCCAGCAGCTACCAACTAGCGAGAACCTACGAGCAGTACTTC
CASSYQLARTYEQYF
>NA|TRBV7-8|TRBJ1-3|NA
TGTGCCAGCAGCTTGATGCGGGGGCGAGGAACCAGGACTGGAAACACCATATATTTT
CASSLMRGRGTRTGNTIYF
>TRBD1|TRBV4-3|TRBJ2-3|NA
TGCGCCAGCAGCCAAAGTTCGGACAGGGGGAAGACGGCGCAGTATTTT
CASSQSSDRGKTAQYF
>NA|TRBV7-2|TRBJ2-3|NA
TGTGCCAGCAGCAGGGACACCGTTACGCAGTATTTT
CASSRDTVTQYF
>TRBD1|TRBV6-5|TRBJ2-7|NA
TGTGCCAGCAGCTCCGGACAGGGGATCTCCTACGAGCAGTACTTC
CASSSGQGISYEQYF
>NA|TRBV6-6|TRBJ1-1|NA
TGTGCCAGCAGTTACGGTGAAGGGGCGAACACTGAAGCTTTCTTT
CASSYGEGANTEAFF
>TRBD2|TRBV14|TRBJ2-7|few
TGTGCCAGCAGCCAAGATCTAGCGGGAGGTCGCGAGCAGTACTTC
CASSQDLAGGREQYF
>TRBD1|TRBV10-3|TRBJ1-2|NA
TGTGCCACCGTATACACAGGGGGTGGCTACACCTTC
CATVYTGGGYTF
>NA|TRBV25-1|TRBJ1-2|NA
TGTGCCAGCAGTGAATGGGCAGGGACTGGCTACACCTTC
CASSEWAGTGYTF
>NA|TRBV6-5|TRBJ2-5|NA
TGTGCCAGCAGTTACTGGGAGACCCAGTACTTC
CASSYWETQYF
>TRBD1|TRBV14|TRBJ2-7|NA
TGTGCCAGCAGCTCTGGGACAGCTACCTACGAGCAGTACTTC
CASSSGTATYEQYF
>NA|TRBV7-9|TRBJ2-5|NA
TGTGCCAGCAGCTTAGCGGGTCGGCTTCAAGAGACCCAGTACTTC
CASSLAGRLQETQYF
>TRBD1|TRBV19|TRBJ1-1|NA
TGTGCCAGTAGTATTTTGCTGGCAGGGGGGAACACTGAAGCTTTCTTT
CASSILLAGGNTEAFF
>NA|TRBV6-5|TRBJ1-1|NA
TGTGCCAGCAGCCTACGGCGGGGAGCGAACACTGAAGCTTTCTTT
CASSLRRGANTEAFF
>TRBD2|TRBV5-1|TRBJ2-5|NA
TGCGCCAGCAGCTTCCAAACACGGACTAGCGGGAGAGAGACCCAGTACTTC
CASSFQTRTSGRETQYF
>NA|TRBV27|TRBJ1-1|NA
TGTGCCAGCAGTAGCGGGACACTAGTCGGTACCACTGAAGCTTTCTTT
CASSSGTLVGTTEAFF
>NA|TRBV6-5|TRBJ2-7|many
TGTGCCAGCAGGCCGGACAGAGGAGTCTACGAGCAGTACTTC
CASRPDRGVYEQYF
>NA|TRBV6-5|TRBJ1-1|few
TGTGCCGTCCGGGGGTATCTCAGCACTGAAGCTTTCTTT
CAVRGYLSTEAFF
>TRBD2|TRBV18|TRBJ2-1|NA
TGTGCCAGCTCACCCTCTCCGGGACTAGCGGACTACAATGAGCAGTTCTTC
CASSPSPGLADYNEQFF
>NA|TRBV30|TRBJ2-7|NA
TGTGCCTGGGAGGGGGATTCCTACGAGCAGTACTTC
CAWEGDSYEQYF
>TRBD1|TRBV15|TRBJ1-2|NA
TGTGCCACCAGCAGACCAGGACAGGGATTCTATGGCTACACCTTC
CATSRPGQGFYGYTF
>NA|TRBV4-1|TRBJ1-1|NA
TGCGCCAGCAGTCTCCTTATCTGGGGTACTGAAGCTTTCTTT
CASSLLIWGTEAFF
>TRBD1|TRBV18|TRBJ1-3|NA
TGTGCCAGCTCACCACGGGACAGGGTTATCTCGGACACCATATATTTT
CASSPRDRVISDTIYF
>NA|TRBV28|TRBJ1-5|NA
TGTGCCAGCAGTTTAGGGCAAGTTAGCAATCAGCCCCAGCATTTT
CASSLGQVSNQPQHF
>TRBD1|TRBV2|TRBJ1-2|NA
TGTGCCAGCTCACCACAGGGGTTGGATGGCTACACCTTC
CASSPQGLDGYTF
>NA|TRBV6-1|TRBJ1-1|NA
TGTGCCAGCAGTCCCAAAAGGGGACTTGAAGCTTTCTTT
CASSPKRGLEAFF
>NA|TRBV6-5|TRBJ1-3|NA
TGTGCCAGCAGTTACTCGGGCCCTGGGAACACCATATATTTT
CASSYSGPGNTIYF
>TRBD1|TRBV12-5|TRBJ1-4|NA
TGTGCTAGTGGTTCGCTACAGGGGGTTGCAACTAATGAAAAACTGTTTTTT
CASGSLQGVATNEKLFF
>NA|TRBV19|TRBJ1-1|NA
TGTGCCAGTAGTATATCGGTACGGACAGACACTGAAGCTTTCTTT
CASSISVRTDTEAFF
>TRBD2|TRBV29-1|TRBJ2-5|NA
TGCAGCGTCGAGACTAGCCTAGGGGAGACCCAGTACTTC
CSVETSLGETQYF
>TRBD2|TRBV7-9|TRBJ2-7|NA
TGTGCCAGCAGCTTAGTAGGAGGGACTAGCGGGAGTTACGAGCAGTACTTC
CASSLVGGTSGSYEQYF
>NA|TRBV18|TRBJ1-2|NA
TGTGCCAGCTCACCACGGGTTGACAGCTCGGCGTTCTATGGCTACACCTTC
CASSPRVDSSAFYGYTF
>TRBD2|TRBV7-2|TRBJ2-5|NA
TGTGCCAGCACCGTTAGCGGGACGCAAGAGACCCAGTACTTC
CASTVSGTQETQYF
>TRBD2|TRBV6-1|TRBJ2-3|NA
TGTGCCAGCAGTGAGGGCGGGGGGACGGATACGCAGTATTTT
CASSEGGGTDTQYF
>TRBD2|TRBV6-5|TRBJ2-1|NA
TGTGCCAGCGCTTACGGGGGGGCCTCCTACAATGAGCAGTTCTTC
CASAYGGASYNEQFF
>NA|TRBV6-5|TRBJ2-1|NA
TGTGCCAGCAGTCAACGGACTACCAACAATGAGCAGTTCTTC
CASSQRTTNNEQFF
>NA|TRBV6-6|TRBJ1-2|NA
TGTGCCAGCGCTCGTACAAGATATGGCTACACCTTC
CASARTRYGYTF
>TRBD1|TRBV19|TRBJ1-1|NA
TGTGCCACTACCCCGGGGGACAGGGAACGAGCTTTCTTT
CATTPGDRERAFF
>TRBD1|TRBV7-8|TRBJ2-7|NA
TGTGCCAGCAGCCTGGACAGGGGGCTCAACGAGCAGTACTTC
CASSLDRGLNEQYF
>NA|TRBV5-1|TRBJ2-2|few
TGCGCCAGCAGCTTGTCTTCAGGTTTCGTATCGAACACCGGGGAGCTGTTTTTT
CASSLSSGFVSNTGELFF
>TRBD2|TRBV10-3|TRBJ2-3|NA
TGTGCCATCAGTGAGTCGATGGTGGCTAGCGGGAGGATTACAGATACGCAGTATTTT
CAISESMVASGRITDTQYF
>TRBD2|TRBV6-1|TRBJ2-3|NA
TGTGCAGTTCGGGCGGGGGGGCTCGGTACGCAGTATTTT
CAVRAGGLGTQYF
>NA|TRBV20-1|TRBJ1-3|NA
TGCAGGCCCCCCACGGGAAACACCATATATTTT
CRPPTGNTIYF